This note documents a single T cell receptor (beta chain) sequence. Its target is not known. The data are from a study of T cell responses to AZD1222 COVID-19 vaccine. Assay used: immunoSEQ multiplex PCR; TCRdb lists only in-frame clones, some missing. The sample contains 150,000 or so clones, 75% to 95% of which appear only once. The study, taken as a whole, reports: A reported finding is that nearly half of spike-specific TCRs target unmutated variant regions.

The germline gives CDR1 SGHVS, CDR2 FNYEAQ. The CDR3 is 15 residues long. V lost 5 bases, J lost 3 bases, and 5 bases stayed unmatched. The TCR comes from an adult in good health. The chain links TRBV7-6 to TRBJ2-1; TRBD1 matches 9 bases. The sample consisted of peripheral blood, taken on day 0 of AZD1222 vaccination. In nucleotides, the CDR3 is TGTGCCAGCAGCCAGGGACAGGGTCACTACAATGAGCAGTTCTTC. Amino acids: CASSQGQGHYNEQFF.